This TCR beta chain was found in a study of shared clonotypes between healthy human individuals. Findings and caveats of the study: In a few donors, about 5% of naive CD4 clonotypes appeared in common.

On this clone itself: Its antigen is not identified.

The donors were adults (healthy and HIV-negative) with no recent acute infections or vaccinations. A split of CD4+ cells into CD45RA+ naive and CD45RA-negative memory subsets was performed. The assay used deep level. Data came from immunoSEQ multiplex PCR; TCRdb stores just in-frame clones and leaves some out. The table has 600,000 to 700,000 clones, around 78% seen once. The receptor comes from a woman in her twenties or thirties in good health. The sample consisted of memory CD4+ T cells sorted from blood. The subset here: CD45RA-negative fraction.

CDR3 in DNA: TGTGCCAGCAGCGACAGGGGGGCGGACTTCGGATATGGCTACACCTTC. Protein product: CASSDRGADFGYGYTF. The chain combines TRBV27 with TRBJ1-2, with 9 nucleotides matching TRBD1. CDR3 length equals 16 residues. CDR1 and CDR2 (germline): MNHEY, SMNVEV (reference sequence). V dropped 6 bases and J dropped 5; count of bases not matched to a gene: 13.